The 15 T cell receptor beta chains below were found in one sample sequenced in a study of blood T cell repertoires in COVID-19. The repertoire was sequenced with immunoSEQ multiplex PCR; TCRdb's copy has only in-frame clones and lacks some. Of approximately 670,000 clones in the sample, around 90% were seen once. The sample taken for sequencing was peripheral blood. These TCRs come from a woman in her late teens or twenties with acute or convalescent COVID-19.

V and J are TRBV6-1 and TRBJ2-6, with D perhaps TRBD2 (5 bases). CDR3 size: 15 residues. Germline CDR1 reads MNHNS; CDR2 reads SASEGT. V was pared by 3 bases and J by 0 bases, with 6 bases between. The CDR3 loop is CASSDDYSGANVLTF. Written as DNA, the CDR3 is TGTGCCAGCAGTGATGACTACTCTGGGGCCAACGTCCTGACTTTC.

The rearrangement links TRBV5-4 to TRBJ1-2; TRBD1 is a possible D gene (5 bases). Trimming cost V 4 bases and J 5 bases, with 12 bases left between them. CDR3 length: 13 amino acids. Germline values: CDR1 SGHNT, CDR2 YYREEE (reference sequence). CDR3 in amino acids: CASSRGPFYGYTF. The DNA for the CDR3 is TGTGCCAGCAGCAGGGGTCCTTTTTATGGCTACACCTTC.

This rearrangement joins TRBV29-1 to TRBJ2-3; 9 positions match TRBD2. CDR1 is SQVTM, CDR2 ANQGSEA, per germline. The CDR3 loop spans 19 amino acids. With 3 bases clipped from V and 0 bases from J, the junction kept 16 bases outside the gene matches. As DNA, the CDR3 is TGCAGCGTTGAGAGCTGGGCTAGCGGGGCGAAACTTAGCACAGATACGCAGTATTTT. Residues: CSVESWASGAKLSTDTQYF.

In DNA, the CDR3 is TGTGCCAGCAGCTCGAGACTAGCGGGGGGACATGAGACCCAGTACTTC. Protein: CASSSRLAGGHETQYF. V usage is TRBV3-1 (or the pseudogene TRBV3-2) and J usage is TRBJ2-5; TRBD2 matches at 13 bases. V was pared by 5 bases and J by 5 bases, with 8 bases of the junction left unmatched. CDR3 size: 16 residues. Germline V CDR1 and CDR2: LGHDT, YNNKEL (reference sequence).

J is TRBJ2-7 and V is TRBV10-1; 7 nucleotides agree with TRBD1. The CDR3 is 13 residues long. J gave up 1 base and V 11 bases, and 8 bases lay outside the gene matches. Germline lookup yields CDR1 WNHNN and CDR2 SYGVQD (reference sequence). DNA for the CDR3: TGCGCCGGAGATGACAGGGTTTCCTACGAGCAGTACTTC. Its translation is CAGDDRVSYEQYF.

The chain carries TRBV5-1 and TRBJ2-5; no clear D gene. The CDR3 totals 13 residues. The ends were cut back, 2 bases at V and 4 bases at J, with 9 bases in the middle. Looked up from germline, CDR1 is SGHRS and CDR2 is YFSETQ. For the CDR3, the DNA is TGCGCCAGCAGCTTAGGCAGACTAGAGACCCAGTACTTC. This sequence encodes CASSLGRLETQYF.

The chain combines TRBV27 with TRBJ1-5; TRBD1 is a possible D gene (5 bases). Trimming took 5 bases from V and 2 from J, leaving 16 bases between them. Per the germline V gene, CDR1 is MNHEY and CDR2 is SMNVEV (reference sequence). The CDR3 covers 16 residues. The CDR3 loop is CASSTLGGTGNQPQHF. The DNA for the CDR3 is TGTGCCAGCAGTACCCTCGGGGGAACGGGCAATCAGCCCCAGCATTTT.

This clone was seen once. The rearrangement uses TRBV29-1 and TRBJ2-7, with 8 nucleotides matching TRBD1. The CDR3 contains 13 residues. Germline V lookup: CDR1 SQVTM, CDR2 ANQGSEA. V lost 4 bases and J lost 2; bases outside the gene matches: 4. The CDR3 loop is CSVGTGNTYEQYF. The CDR3 DNA reads TGCAGCGTTGGGACAGGGAATACCTACGAGCAGTACTTC.

J is TRBJ1-1 and V is TRBV19, with TRBD1 as a possible D gene (6 bases). The CDR3 is made up of 18 amino acids. Germline assignment: CDR1 LNHDA and CDR2 SQIVND (reference sequence). The V gene lost 7 bases and the J gene lost 2 bases, with 26 bases spanning the gap. This CDR3 reads CASTKLGTGWALNTEAFF. CDR3 coding DNA: TGTGCCAGTACCAAACTAGGCACAGGGTGGGCCCTTAACACTGAAGCTTTCTTT.

The rearrangement links TRBV7-9 to TRBJ1-2, with TRBD1 as a possible D gene (5 bases). Trimming took 1 base from V and 10 from J, leaving 7 bases between them. This CDR3 contains 11 residues. Germline assignment: CDR1 SEHNR and CDR2 FQNEAQ (reference sequence). The CDR3 spells CASSLVGAYTF. For the CDR3, the DNA is TGTGCCAGCAGCTTAGTAGGGGCCTACACCTTC.

This clone was recorded a few times. The chain recombines TRBV5-4 with TRBJ1-2; perhaps TRBD1 as D (5 bases). V lost 5 bases, J lost 3 bases, and 20 bases lay in between. The germline gives CDR1 SGHNT, CDR2 YYREEE (reference sequence). The CDR3 is 16 residues long. The CDR3 protein is CASRLGGGGVDYGYTF. CDR3 sequence (DNA): TGTGCCAGCAGGCTCGGGGGGGGAGGAGTGGACTATGGCTACACCTTC.

This chain uses TRBV5-5 with TRBJ1-1; D may be TRBD1 (6 bases). Trimming removed 6 bases from V and 5 bases from J, with 20 bases in between. CDR1 is SGHKS, CDR2 YYEKEE, per germline (reference sequence). CDR3 length: 15 amino acids. In nucleotides, the CDR3 is TGTGCCAGCATTATGGACAGTACCCGGTGGACTGAAGCTTTCTTT. Translation gives CASIMDSTRWTEAFF.

This chain joins TRBV11-2 and TRBJ1-2; D might be TRBD1 (5 bases). V gave up 3 bases and J gave up 4 bases, with 21 bases separating them. There are 17 residues in the CDR3. CDR1 is SGHAT, CDR2 FQNNGV, per germline. The DNA of the CDR3 is TGTGCCAGCAGCTTCCGAGCGGGCCTACCGAGGGGCTATGGCTACACCTTC. Its translation: CASSFRAGLPRGYGYTF.

The rearrangement joins TRBV7-9 to TRBJ2-7; D is ambiguous. Trimming took off 1 base at V and 4 bases at J, with 11 bases between the two ends. CDR1 and CDR2 from the germline V gene are SEHNR and FQNEAQ (reference sequence). The CDR3 has 14 residues. CDR3 bases: TGTGCCAGCAGCTTAGATGGCAGCGCTTACGAGCAGTACTTC. Translated: CASSLDGSAYEQYF. Complete variable domain (other parts from reference TRBV7-9 and TRBJ2-7): DTGVSQNPRHKITKRGQNVTFRCDPISEHNRLYWYRQTLGQGPEFLTYFQNEAQLEKSRLLSDRFSAERPKGSFSTLEIQRTEQGDSAMYLCASSLDGSAYEQYFGPGTRLTVT.

This chain links TRBV3-1 (or the pseudogene TRBV3-2) with TRBJ2-7, with 8 positions matching TRBD2. The CDR3 length is 13 residues. V dropped 5 bases and J dropped 3; count of bases not matched to a gene: 3. Germline V CDR1 and CDR2: LGHDT, YNNKEL (reference sequence). The chain's CDR3 is CASSTAGGYEQYF. Here the CDR3 DNA reads TGTGCCAGCAGCACGGCGGGGGGCTACGAGCAGTACTTC.